This paragraph reports one T cell receptor (beta chain). What it binds is not known. As defined, naive CD8 cells were CD45RO-negative and positively selected for CCR7, with terminally differentiated effector memory CD45RA+ cells excluded. This record comes from a study of shared clonotypes between healthy human individuals. The repertoire was sequenced with immunoSEQ multiplex PCR; TCRdb's copy has only in-frame clones and lacks some. The table has about 750,000 clones, 90% to 95% seen once; the top ten hold around 24%. J gave up 13 bases and V 3 bases, and 11 bases lay outside the gene matches. The CDR3 spans 13 residues. CDR1 MDHEN and CDR2 SYDVKM come from the germline V gene. Regarding the study as a whole: Represented genetic and exposure-history diversity was restricted by having few donors.

The sequence derives from a man aged 25-45 years in good health. V is TRBV28 and J is TRBJ2-7, with 8 bases fitting TRBD2. Material: naive CD8+ T cells sorted from blood. CDR3 in DNA: TGTGCCAGCAGTTTTGAGTTGATTAGCGGGACTTACTTC. This codes for CASSFELISGTYF. Looking up the rest from reference TRBV28 and TRBJ2-7 gives the full variable domain: DVKVTQSSRYLVKRTGEKVFLECVQDMDHENMFWYRQDPGLGLRLIYFSYDVKMKEKGDIPEGYSVSREKKERFSLILESASTNQTSMYLCASSFELISGTYFGPGTRLTVT.